The T cell receptor (beta chain) under discussion was sequenced for a study of blood T cell repertoires in COVID-19. Across the whole study: The cDNA or gDNA used as material had been derived from T cells, B-cell-depleted T cells, or PBMCs.

Per the original data handling: By means of reference gene primer amplification, nucleated cell counts were estimated. Sequencing used immunoSEQ multiplex PCR; TCRdb keeps in-frame clones, though not all of them. V and J calls and clone size are copied from that table; D and trimming were computed from the DNA. The data contain approximately 250,000 clones, approximately 85% of them seen just once; the ten biggest clones take up around 0.89%. The sequence was collected from a man aged 40-50 years with acute or convalescent COVID-19. Sequenced material: peripheral blood.

In nucleotides, the CDR3 is TGTGCCAGCAGCCAGGGGAATTCACCCCTCCACTTT. It codes for CASSQGNSPLHF. The chain joins TRBV7-2 to TRBJ1-6, with D perhaps matching TRBD1 (6 bases). V lost 5 bases and J 7 bases, leaving 6 bases between the germline ends. CDR1 is SGHTA and CDR2 is FQGNSA in the germline V gene. The CDR3 contains 12 residues.